A single sample gave rise to the 13 T cell receptor beta chains below, sequenced in a study of blood T cell repertoires in COVID-19. This table comes from immunoSEQ multiplex PCR, and its TCRdb copy is limited to in-frame clones, with some not included. The sample lists some 96,000 clones, approximately 81% occurring once. Sequenced sample: peripheral blood. The receptors originated from a human donor in a cohort sampled during active COVID-19.

This sequence joins TRBV9 and TRBJ1-2; 8 nucleotides line up with TRBD1. CDR1 and CDR2 from the germline V gene are SGDLS and YYNGEE. The V segment lost 4 bases and the J segment 1 base; nucleotides outside the gene matches: 3. CDR3 length: 14 amino acids. CDR3 residues: CASSPGQGNYGYTF. CDR3 DNA: TGTGCCAGCAGCCCCGGACAGGGTAACTATGGCTACACCTTC. Full variable domain (missing parts from reference TRBV9 and TRBJ1-2): DSGVTQTPKHLITATGQRVTLRCSPRSGDLSVYWYQQSLDQGLQFLIQYYNGEERAKGNILERFSAQQFPDLHSELNLSSLELGDSALYFCASSPGQGNYGYTFGSGTRLTVV.

V and J are TRBV10-3 and TRBJ2-5; the match to TRBD2 covers 9 bases. Trimming at V came to 3 bases and at J to 4 bases, leaving 9 bases not matched to a gene. Germline values: CDR1 ENHRY, CDR2 SYGVKD. The CDR3 is made up of 16 amino acids. CDR3 coding DNA: TGTGCCATCAGTGACCCTTTCTTGCGGGAGGGAGAGACCCAGTACTTC. It specifies CAISDPFLREGETQYF.

The J gene is TRBJ1-6, the V gene TRBV25-1; 7 bases line up with TRBD1. The junction had 6 bases not matched to a gene; V was cut back by 4 bases and J by 6 bases. This CDR3 region has 15 residues. Germline V gene lookup returns CDR1 MGHDK and CDR2 SYGVNS. CDR3 in amino acids: CASSVQGRFNSPLHF. The CDR3 coding sequence is TGTGCCAGCAGTGTACAGGGGAGATTTAATTCACCCCTCCACTTT.

The genes are TRBV6-5 and TRBJ1-5; D not resolved. Trimming cost V 5 bases and J 0 bases, with 5 bases left between them. Germline-derived CDR1 and CDR2 are MNHEY and SVGAGI. The CDR3 has 13 residues. This CDR3 is CASSPYSNQPQHF. The CDR3 DNA reads as TGTGCCAGCAGTCCTTATAGCAATCAGCCCCAGCATTTT.

This chain links TRBV3-1 (or the pseudogene TRBV3-2) with TRBJ1-1, with a possible D match to TRBD1 (5 bases). V shed 6 bases and J shed 3 bases, with 14 bases lying between them. This CDR3 has 14 residues. Per germline, CDR1 LGHDT and CDR2 YNNKEL (reference sequence). This chain's CDR3 is CASSRRGPDTEAFF. In DNA form, the CDR3 reads TGTGCCAGCAGTCGGAGGGGCCCCGACACTGAAGCTTTCTTT.

This clone showed up just once. The rearrangement joins TRBV29-1 to TRBJ2-5; perhaps TRBD2 as D (5 bases). The CDR3 spans 12 residues. Trimming stripped 2 bases from V and 4 bases from J, with 8 bases between. Germline V lookup: CDR1 SQVTM, CDR2 ANQGSEA. CDR3 loop: CSVEIAGETQYF. As DNA, the CDR3 is TGCAGCGTTGAAATTGCGGGAGAGACCCAGTACTTC.

The V and J genes are TRBV7-9 and TRBJ2-1; the match to TRBD2 covers 12 bases. J lost 10 bases, V lost 5 bases, and 18 bases had no gene match. Germline loops: CDR1 SEHNR, CDR2 FQNEAQ (reference sequence). This CDR3 is built from 18 residues. The DNA of the CDR3 is TGTGCCAGCAGCCCACGAAACCCCGGGACTAGCGGGTTAGGGGAGCAGTTCTTC. Amino acids: CASSPRNPGTSGLGEQFF. The full variable domain, in which reference TRBV7-9 and TRBJ2-1 provide the parts outside the CDR3, is DTGVSQNPRHKITKRGQNVTFRCDPISEHNRLYWYRQTLGQGPEFLTYFQNEAQLEKSRLLSDRFSAERPKGSFSTLEIQRTEQGDSAMYLCASSPRNPGTSGLGEQFFGPGTRLTVL.

This chain joins TRBV3-1 (or the pseudogene TRBV3-2) and TRBJ2-1, with 8 nucleotides matching TRBD2. The germline V gene encodes CDR1 LGHDT and CDR2 YNNKEL (reference sequence). J was trimmed by 6 bases and V by 4 bases; bases with no gene match: 11. The CDR3 totals 16 residues. The CDR3 spells CASSPPYAGGRNEQFF. The CDR3 nucleotides are TGTGCCAGCAGCCCCCCCTACGCGGGAGGTCGCAATGAGCAGTTCTTC.

The V and J genes are TRBV3-1 (or the pseudogene TRBV3-2) and TRBJ2-5; TRBD2 aligns across 10 bases. After removal of 6 bases from V and 2 bases from J, the junction contained 6 bases not matched to a gene. The CDR3 loop spans 15 amino acids. The germline V gene encodes CDR1 LGHDT and CDR2 YNNKEL (reference sequence). In DNA form, the CDR3 reads TGTGCCAGCAGGCTAGCGGGGGTTGCACAAGAGACCCAGTACTTC. Encoded protein: CASRLAGVAQETQYF.

V is TRBV5-5 and J is TRBJ2-4, with 8 bases lining up with TRBD1. The CDR3 extends over 16 amino acids. Per the germline V gene, CDR1 is SGHKS and CDR2 is YYEKEE (reference sequence). V shed 0 bases and J 1 base; nucleotides not matched to a gene: 3. This chain's CDR3 is CASSLEGQGAKNIQYF. The DNA for the CDR3 is TGTGCCAGCAGCTTGGAAGGACAGGGCGCCAAAAACATTCAGTACTTC.

This chain links TRBV5-6 with TRBJ2-7; tentative D call: TRBD1 (6 bases). The germline V gene encodes CDR1 SGHDT and CDR2 YYEEEE. The CDR3 runs 14 residues. Trimming shortened V by 3 bases and J by 1 base, and 11 bases separated the two germline ends. CDR3 sequence: CASSSLQGSYEQYF. DNA for the CDR3: TGTGCCAGCAGCTCATTACAGGGTTCCTACGAGCAGTACTTC.

In its sample, this clone was seen a few times. The rearrangement joins TRBV7-9 to TRBJ1-4, with 7 bases aligning to TRBD1. Per germline, CDR1 SEHNR and CDR2 FQNEAQ (reference sequence). The V segment lost 5 bases and the J segment 8 bases; nucleotides outside the gene matches: 11. This CDR3 spans 15 amino acids. For the CDR3, the DNA is TGTGCCAGCAGCCGGAGGGACAGTTGGGGCGAAAAACTGTTTTTT. Translating it yields CASSRRDSWGEKLFF.

The gene calls are TRBV27 and TRBJ2-1; no firm D call. The germline V gene has CDR1 MNHEY and CDR2 SMNVEV (reference sequence). V gave up 8 bases and J gave up 6 bases, with 11 bases separating them. This CDR3 has 12 residues. In DNA, the CDR3 is TGTGCCAGCTCGAGGTCCAGCAATGAGCAGTTCTTC. Amino acid sequence: CASSRSSNEQFF.